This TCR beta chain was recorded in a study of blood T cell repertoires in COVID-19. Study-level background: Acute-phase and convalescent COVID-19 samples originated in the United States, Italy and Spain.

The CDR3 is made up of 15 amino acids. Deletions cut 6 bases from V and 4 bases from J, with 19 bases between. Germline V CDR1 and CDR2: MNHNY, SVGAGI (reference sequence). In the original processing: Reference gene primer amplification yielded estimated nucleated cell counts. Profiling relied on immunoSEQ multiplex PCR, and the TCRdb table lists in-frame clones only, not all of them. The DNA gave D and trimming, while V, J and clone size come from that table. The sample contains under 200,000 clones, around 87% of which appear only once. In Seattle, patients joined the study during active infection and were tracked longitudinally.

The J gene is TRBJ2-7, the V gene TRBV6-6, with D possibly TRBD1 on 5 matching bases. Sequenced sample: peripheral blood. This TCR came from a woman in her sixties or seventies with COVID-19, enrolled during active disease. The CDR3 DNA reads TGTGCCAGCAGGAACTACGCCGCTCAGGGTTACGAGCAGTACTTC. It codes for CASRNYAAQGYEQYF.